This T cell receptor (beta chain) was retrieved from a study of T cell responses to AZD1222 COVID-19 vaccine. Second doses at about 4 or about 12 weeks were pooled. CDR3 length: 9 amino acids. Trimming cost V 3 bases and J 6 bases, with 2 bases left between them. CDR1 and CDR2 from the germline V gene are GTSNPN and SVGIG (reference sequence). Produced via immunoSEQ multiplex PCR; TCRdb's table is partial and in-frame only. The sample lists over 130,000 clones; roughly 93% were seen once. Notes on the study in general: The study sampled repertoires only after the peak T cell response. Regions 160-218 and 743-854 held dominance among vaccine-associated CD4 TCRs, which spanned spike. Clonal diversity may have been underestimated, and the donors were mostly white British, with more females than males.

About this clone: Its antigen is undetermined.

The sample here was peripheral blood, taken 28 days after the second AZD1222 dose. The TCR sequence derives from an adult who received the AZD1222 COVID-19 vaccine. V usage is TRBV30 and J usage is TRBJ1-1; D remains ambiguous. DNA of the CDR3: TGTGCCTGGAGGCCTGAAGCTTTCTTT. Protein product: CAWRPEAFF.